The 5 T cell receptor beta chains below all came from one sample that was sequenced in a study of shared clonotypes between healthy human individuals. Using immunoSEQ multiplex PCR, the repertoire was profiled, and TCRdb retains in-frame clones only, with some absent. The sample includes more than 500,000 clones, approximately 96% seen only once; the top ten take about 0.11%. CD45RO-negative, CCR7-selected cells formed the naive CD8 fraction, which excluded terminally differentiated effector memory CD45RA+ cells. Sequences were obtained from naive CD8+ T cells sorted from blood. Receptors were obtained from a woman between 25 and 40 years old in good health.

The CDR3 coding sequence is TGTGCCACCAGGGATACAGGGGGTAGTCATCAGCCCCAGCATTTT. Translation: CATRDTGGSHQPQHF. The chain uses TRBV15 and TRBJ1-5; 8 nucleotides align to TRBD1. Germline CDR1 and CDR2: LNHNV and YYDKDF (reference sequence). The junction had 9 bases not matched to a gene; V was cut back by 6 bases and J by 5 bases. The CDR3 covers 15 residues.

V and J are TRBV28 and TRBJ2-7, with 8 bases aligning to TRBD2. This CDR3 spans 12 amino acids. Per the germline V gene, CDR1 is MDHEN and CDR2 is SYDVKM. J gave up 6 bases and V 6 bases, and 4 bases lay outside the gene matches. CDR3 sequence (DNA): TGTGCCAGCAGACTCGGGGGGGGCGAGCAGTACTTC. Protein: CASRLGGGEQYF. Supplemented by reference TRBV28 and TRBJ2-7, the full variable domain reads DVKVTQSSRYLVKRTGEKVFLECVQDMDHENMFWYRQDPGLGLRLIYFSYDVKMKEKGDIPEGYSVSREKKERFSLILESASTNQTSMYLCASRLGGGEQYFGPGTRLTVT.

CDR3 sequence (DNA): TGCGCCAGCAGCCTGCTCGCCGGGGATGGCTACACCTTC. Amino acid sequence: CASSLLAGDGYTF. The chain recombines TRBV5-1 with TRBJ1-2; the D is unclear. The V gene's germline CDR1 is SGHRS and CDR2 YFSETQ. The CDR3 is 13 residues long. The germline V and J ends were trimmed by 4 bases and 6 bases, with 13 bases remaining between them.

V usage is TRBV7-9 and J usage is TRBJ2-5, with a weak D call TRBD1 (5 bases). The CDR3 length is 15 residues. Trimming removed 5 bases from V and 1 base from J, with 14 bases in between. In germline, CDR1 is SEHNR, CDR2 FQNEAQ (reference sequence). This CDR3 is CASSPGSGIQETQYF. Here the CDR3 DNA reads TGTGCCAGCAGCCCAGGGTCAGGGATCCAAGAGACCCAGTACTTC.

The chain uses TRBV19 and TRBJ1-2; D gene uncertain. Germline-derived CDR1 and CDR2 are LNHDA and SQIVND (reference sequence). Trimming shortened V by 3 bases and J by 3 bases, and 11 bases separated the two germline ends. This CDR3 spans 14 amino acids. The CDR3 DNA reads as TGTGCCAGTAGTATGCTTGACGGACACTATGGCTACACCTTC. Its translation: CASSMLDGHYGYTF.